The sample holds one count of the clone carrying this T cell receptor (beta chain). Its specificity is not known. The repertoire was sequenced with immunoSEQ multiplex PCR; TCRdb's copy has only in-frame clones and lacks some. The repertoire has 150,000 to 200,000 clones, about 81% of them found once; the top ten carry less than 1.5%. The 120-subject validation cohort, separate from the roughly 700-subject first cohort, included the donors. The sample comes from a study of cytomegalovirus exposure and HLA in healthy donors. In the study overall: The roughly 130 validation repertoires, a later analysis reported, used the same platform as the roughly 700 repertoires from the first cohort.

Study-level results: The study recorded 150 to 200 TCR beta chains that were cytomegalovirus-associated.

Trimming pared 5 bases from V and 6 bases from J, leaving 17 bases between. The CDR3 has 15 residues. Germline CDR1 PRHDT, CDR2 FYEKMQ (reference sequence). The receptor comes from a woman aged 30 to 39 in good health and CMV-seronegative. Sequenced input: PBMCs. This chain joins TRBV13 and TRBJ2-1; maybe TRBD2 (6 bases). CDR3: CASSPAGQGINEQFF. The CDR3 DNA reads TGTGCCAGCAGCCCAGCGGGCCAGGGAATCAATGAGCAGTTCTTC.